This T cell receptor beta chain was recovered during a study of OX40 agonist ivuxolimab in advanced cancers. Study in general: Checkpoint inhibitors had been given previously to around 38% of patients. Regarding the study as a whole: Antigen targets of the expanded peripheral T cells went undetermined. Clonal expansion by week 6 occurred in CD4+ and CD8+ blood T cells (at 0.1 to 3.0 mg/kg).

The CDR3 is made up of 14 amino acids. The V gene lost 4 bases and the J gene lost 4 bases, with 12 bases spanning the gap. Germline CDR1 reads SGHDT; CDR2 reads YYEEEE. To note about this clone: Antigen specificity is unknown.

The assay was immunoSEQ multiplex PCR, and TCRdb's table has in-frame clones only and misses some. The data contain 74,000 or so clones, around nine tenths of them seen just once; the ten biggest clones take up roughly 2%. The receptor's source is an adult with an advanced solid tumor such as melanoma, head and neck, liver or kidney cancer. Source: CD4+ or CD8+ T cells sorted from blood, taken in a trial of the OX40 agonist ivuxolimab. J is TRBJ2-1 and V is TRBV5-6; perhaps TRBD1 as D (5 bases). Written as DNA, the CDR3 is TGTGCCAGCAGCGTTCGAACAGGTTACAATGAGCAGTTCTTC. As protein: CASSVRTGYNEQFF.